One sample yielded the 27 T cell receptor beta chains listed below, sequenced in a study of blood T cell repertoires in COVID-19. The repertoire was sequenced with immunoSEQ multiplex PCR; TCRdb's copy has only in-frame clones and lacks some. The sample lists fewer than 120,000 clones, roughly 87% occurring once. The specimen sequenced was peripheral blood. Every receptor here comes from a human donor in a cohort sampled during active COVID-19.

The chain employs TRBV6-5 and TRBJ2-1; D may be TRBD2 (6 bases). The CDR3 covers 15 residues. V lost 6 bases and J lost 6, with 18 bases in between. The germline V gene encodes CDR1 MNHEY and CDR2 SVGAGI. Here the CDR3 DNA reads TGTGCCAGCAGCTCGGCTAGCGCGGGTTCCAATGAGCAGTTCTTC. As protein: CASSSASAGSNEQFF.

V and J are TRBV9 and TRBJ2-7; TRBD2 matches at 8 bases. CDR1 and CDR2 (germline): SGDLS, YYNGEE. The CDR3 is 14 residues long. The junction had 6 bases not matched to a gene; V was cut back by 3 bases and J by 4 bases. CDR3 DNA: TGTGCCAGCAGCGGCGGGACTAGAGCTTACGAGCAGTACTTC. This encodes CASSGGTRAYEQYF.

This clone was seen only a few times. The V gene is TRBV18, the J gene TRBJ1-6; D is possibly TRBD1 (5 bases). The germline V and J ends were trimmed by 1 base and 0 bases, with 10 bases remaining between them. There are 17 residues in the CDR3. Germline assignment: CDR1 KGHSH and CDR2 LQKENI. CDR3 DNA: TGTGCCAGCTCACCACAGGGGATCGCCTCCTATAATTCACCCCTCCACTTT. The encoded protein is CASSPQGIASYNSPLHF.

The rearrangement uses TRBV18 and TRBJ2-7; D uncertain. This CDR3 contains 12 residues. Looked up from germline, CDR1 is KGHSH and CDR2 is LQKENI. V was cut by 3 bases and J by 0 bases, with 3 bases left in between. The DNA of the CDR3 is TGTGCCAGCTCACCCAGCTCCTACGAGCAGTACTTC. The encoded protein is CASSPSSYEQYF.

The table lists this clone with a few counts. This rearrangement joins TRBV30 to TRBJ1-5; tentative D call: TRBD1 (6 bases). V lost 2 bases and J 5 bases, leaving 10 bases between the germline ends. The length of the CDR3 is 13 residues. From germline, CDR1 is GTSNPN and CDR2 SVGIG (reference sequence). CDR3 nucleotide sequence: TGTGCCTGGAGTTACAACAGGGATCAGCCCCAGCATTTT. Its protein product is CAWSYNRDQPQHF.

This chain joins TRBV29-1 and TRBJ2-3; D might be TRBD2 (7 bases). Germline CDR1 and CDR2: SQVTM and ANQGSEA. V lost 6 bases and J lost 4, with 14 bases in between. The CDR3 is 13 residues long. CDR3 loop: CSVERGASDTQYF. The CDR3 DNA is TGCAGCGTAGAACGGGGGGCCTCAGATACGCAGTATTTT.

V and J are TRBV5-1 and TRBJ2-7; 8 bases line up with TRBD1. Trimming removed 3 bases from V and 3 bases from J; junction bases left unmatched: 8. The CDR3 loop spans 15 amino acids. The germline V gene encodes CDR1 SGHRS and CDR2 YFSETQ. CDR3 loop: CASSSPTGTGYEQYF. In DNA, the CDR3 is TGCGCCAGCAGCTCACCAACCGGGACAGGCTACGAGCAGTACTTC.

The chain is built from TRBV6-2 or TRBV6-3 and TRBJ2-2, with D perhaps matching TRBD1 (5 bases). Trimming cost V 2 bases and J 4 bases, with 14 bases left between them. CDR3 length: 16 amino acids. Germline values: CDR1 MNHEY, CDR2 SVGEGT. The CDR3 loop reads CASSYLGARLTGELFF. CDR3 coding DNA: TGTGCCAGCAGTTACCTAGGGGCGCGTCTCACCGGGGAGCTGTTTTTT.

This chain links TRBV6-5 with TRBJ2-7, with D possibly matching TRBD1 (6 bases). CDR1 MNHEY and CDR2 SVGAGI come from the germline V gene. The length of the CDR3 is 12 residues. Trimming removed 0 bases at V and 6 bases at J, with 6 bases between. CDR3 loop: CASSYSQGEQYF. CDR3 in DNA: TGTGCCAGCAGTTACTCACAGGGCGAGCAGTACTTC.

In this sample, this clone turned up a few times. The chain joins TRBV23-1 to TRBJ2-1; 10 bases line up with TRBD2. TRBV23-1 is filed as an ORF, its function uncertain. V gave up 6 bases and J gave up 6 bases; unmatched junction bases: 2. The CDR3 covers 13 residues. CDR3 sequence reads: CASSEREGNEQFF. CDR3 DNA sequence: TGCGCCAGCAGCGAGCGGGAGGGCAATGAGCAGTTCTTC.

The chain is built from TRBV5-1 and TRBJ1-4; D perhaps matches TRBD1 (5 bases). V was clipped by 0 bases and J by 0 bases, with 6 bases between them. Germline V gene lookup returns CDR1 SGHRS and CDR2 YFSETQ. The CDR3 length is 15 residues. The CDR3 DNA reads as TGCGCCAGCAGCTTGGAACAGGCAACTAATGAAAAACTGTTTTTT. It is translated as CASSLEQATNEKLFF.

This chain joins TRBV7-9 and TRBJ2-2; 8 positions agree with TRBD1. The CDR3 runs 15 residues. Losses at the gene ends were 5 bases for V and 3 bases for J; bases not matched to a gene: 5. CDR1 and CDR2 from the germline V gene are SEHNR and FQNEAQ (reference sequence). DNA of the CDR3: TGTGCCAGCAGCATCCGACAGGGGTACACCGGGGAGCTGTTTTTT. Protein sequence: CASSIRQGYTGELFF.

The chain couples TRBV7-3 to TRBJ2-2; D gene unclear. The CDR3 consists of 13 residues. Germline V gene lookup returns CDR1 SGHTA and CDR2 FQGTGA. The V and J ends lost 5 bases and 3 bases respectively, with 7 bases between them. In DNA form, the CDR3 reads TGTGCCAGCAGCCAGTCAGACACCGGGGAGCTGTTTTTT. Translation: CASSQSDTGELFF.

This clone showed up just once. The rearrangement joins TRBV30 to TRBJ2-7, with 7 bases aligning to TRBD2. The germline CDR1 and CDR2 sequences are GTSNPN and SVGIG (reference sequence). Trimming took 0 bases from V and 6 from J; bases not matched to a gene: 8. The CDR3 covers 14 residues. CDR3 DNA: TGTGCCTGGAGTGTAAGCGTAGCGGGTCGCGAGCAGTACTTC. Encoded protein: CAWSVSVAGREQYF.

The V and J genes are TRBV15 and TRBJ2-7, with TRBD2 identical over 12 bases. Trimming took 1 base from V and 4 from J; bases not matched to a gene: 2. Per germline, CDR1 LNHNV and CDR2 YYDKDF (reference sequence). The CDR3 consists of 15 residues. CDR3 in DNA: TGTGCCACCAGCAGAGCTAGCGGGGGGGCTTACGAGCAGTACTTC. This codes for CATSRASGGAYEQYF.

The chain carries TRBV7-3 and TRBJ2-3; 7 nucleotides agree with TRBD2. With 1 base clipped from V and 1 base from J, the junction kept 17 bases outside the gene matches. Germline CDR1 SGHTA, CDR2 FQGTGA. The CDR3 has 20 amino acids. The DNA of the CDR3 is TGTGCCAGCAGCTTAAGGGCCGGGGGGTTAACCTCGGCCGGCACAGATACGCAGTATTTT. This codes for CASSLRAGGLTSAGTDTQYF.

This chain links TRBV10-3 with TRBJ2-5; TRBD1 matches at 9 bases. Trimming at V came to 6 bases and at J to 5 bases, leaving 1 base not matched to a gene. The CDR3 runs 12 residues. Per the germline V gene, CDR1 is ENHRY and CDR2 is SYGVKD. The CDR3 DNA is TGTGCCATCAGACAGGGGGCTGAGACCCAGTACTTC. As protein: CAIRQGAETQYF.

The V gene is TRBV4-1, the J gene TRBJ2-7, with a possible D match to TRBD1 (6 bases). V was shortened by 2 bases and J by 6 bases, with 11 bases between the two germline ends. The CDR3 is 13 residues long. The germline V gene encodes CDR1 MGHRA and CDR2 YSYEKL. DNA for the CDR3: TGCGCCAGCAGCCAATGGGGGCTGGGCGAGCAGTACTTC. Residues: CASSQWGLGEQYF.

This chain uses TRBV3-1 (or the pseudogene TRBV3-2) with TRBJ2-5, with TRBD2 as a possible D gene (7 bases). V lost 1 base to trimming and J lost 4 bases, with 10 bases between them. The germline V gene has CDR1 LGHDT and CDR2 YNNKEL (reference sequence). The CDR3 is 14 amino acids. DNA for the CDR3: TGTGCCAGCAGCCAAGGGAGGGGGGGAGAGACCCAGTACTTC. As protein: CASSQGRGGETQYF.

The J gene is TRBJ2-3, the V gene TRBV27; D call uncertain. This CDR3 region has 15 residues. The ends were cut back, 7 bases at V and 6 bases at J, with 20 bases in the middle. Germline V gene lookup returns CDR1 MNHEY and CDR2 SMNVEV (reference sequence). The CDR3 bases are TGTGCCAGCAACGCCCTGGGCAGTCTTCTGGATACGCAGTATTTT. Amino acids: CASNALGSLLDTQYF.

This chain connects TRBV4-3 to TRBJ2-3; no firm D call. The CDR3 runs 14 residues. Per the germline V gene, CDR1 is LGHNA and CDR2 is YSLEER. Trimming cost V 1 base and J 1 base, with 6 bases left between them. CDR3 nucleotides: TGCGCCAGCAGCCAAGGCGGAGGCACAGATACGCAGTATTTT. Encoded protein: CASSQGGGTDTQYF.

This chain links TRBV7-2 with TRBJ1-2; a weak D match, TRBD1 (6 bases). The CDR3 length is 14 residues. V lost 1 base, J lost 4 bases, and 10 bases lay in between. CDR1 and CDR2 from the germline V gene are SGHTA and FQGNSA. As DNA, the CDR3 is TGTGCCAGCAGCTTAGGAGCACAGGGCTATGGCTACACCTTC. This translates into CASSLGAQGYGYTF.

This chain joins TRBV3-1 (or the pseudogene TRBV3-2) and TRBJ2-5, with a possible D match to TRBD1 (6 bases). Trimming shortened V by 1 base and J by 2 bases, and 14 bases separated the two germline ends. Germline CDR1 and CDR2: LGHDT and YNNKEL (reference sequence). The CDR3 has 16 amino acids. The CDR3 here is CASSQGLRTVQETQYF. The CDR3 DNA is TGTGCCAGCAGCCAAGGCCTACGGACAGTTCAAGAGACCCAGTACTTC.

This clone was recorded only once. The V and J genes are TRBV4-2 and TRBJ2-1; TRBD1 matches at 11 bases. Unmatched junction bases numbered 8, after V lost 3 bases and J lost 7 bases. The CDR3 totals 16 residues. CDR1 and CDR2 from the germline V gene are LGHNA and YNFKEQ. The CDR3 DNA is TGTGCCAGCAGCCAGGCCCCGGGACAGGGGGGAAATGAGCAGTTCTTC. Translating it yields CASSQAPGQGGNEQFF.

This clone was seen a handful of times. The chain has TRBV29-1 and TRBJ1-1; 9 bases agree with TRBD1. The V gene end was trimmed by 7 bases and the J gene end by 7 bases; junction bases not matched to a gene: 10. CDR1 and CDR2 from the germline V gene are SQVTM and ANQGSEA. This CDR3 has 13 amino acids. The CDR3 coding sequence is TGCAGCGCTGGGGACAGGGCAGTGGGTGAAGCTTTCTTT. It specifies CSAGDRAVGEAFF.

V usage is TRBV10-3 and J usage is TRBJ2-2; D is ambiguous. Deletions cut 0 bases from V and 0 bases from J, with 8 bases between. Germline V CDR1 and CDR2: ENHRY, SYGVKD. This CDR3 region has 16 residues. CDR3 protein: CAISESERSNTGELFF. In DNA, the CDR3 is TGTGCCATCAGTGAGTCTGAGCGCTCGAACACCGGGGAGCTGTTTTTT.

This sequence joins TRBV19 and TRBJ2-7, with 11 bases lining up with TRBD2. J was trimmed by 2 bases and V by 5 bases; bases with no gene match: 8. Germline loops: CDR1 LNHDA, CDR2 SQIVND (reference sequence). The CDR3 covers 16 residues. The CDR3 reads CASSPKTSGVTYEQYF. The CDR3 DNA reads TGTGCCAGTAGTCCTAAGACTAGCGGGGTCACCTACGAGCAGTACTTC.